The source of this T cell receptor (beta chain) is a study of blood T cells in healthy people across ages. With a J-beta primer mix and a sample-barcoded 5' primer, a second PCR ran roughly 6 to 11 cycles. Each cDNA molecule, via a template-switch adaptor with 12 random nucleotides, was tagged. A single record per CDR3 protein comes from TCRdb applying MiXCR to the 5' RACE reads. The sample has roughly 700,000 distinct CDR3 sequences; roughly 50% are singletons. Study conclusions and caveats: CMV status of donors was unknown, possibly confounding expanded clonotype changes.

This clonotype was seen a single time. The antigen remains unidentified. The donors, all healthy, were Caucasians living in Russia, aged about 6 to 95. Losses at the gene ends were 4 bases for V and 7 bases for J; bases not matched to a gene: 6. The CDR3 sequence is 14 residues long. From germline, CDR1 is KGHDR and CDR2 SFDVKD. The sequence was obtained from a woman aged 55-75 years in good health. This rearrangement joins TRBV24-1 to TRBJ2-1, with 7 bases aligning to TRBD2. The sequencing sample was made of blood. As DNA, the CDR3 is TGTGCCACCAGTGACCCCAGGACTAGGAATGAGCAGTTCTTC. This gives the protein CATSDPRTRNEQFF.